This T cell receptor (beta chain) originates from a study of CXCR3-negative and CXCR3-positive naive CD8 T cells. Germline V gene sequence: CDR1 SNHLY, CDR2 FYNNEI. This CDR3 spans 14 amino acids. Whole-study findings and limits: When CXCR3-positive naive cells were set against CXCR3-negative naive cells, the former had more hydrophobic TRB CDR3s.

Remarks on this clonotype: What it binds is not known.

The study made its TRB cDNA libraries by 5' RACE, adding UMI labels. TCRdb reanalyzed the 5' RACE reads, giving one entry per CDR3 protein sequence and no DNA. With over 95,000 distinct CDR3 sequences in the sample, the ten largest clones hold approximately 0.36%. Sequencing was performed on naive CXCR3+ CD8+ T cells from blood. This sample's subset: CD45RO-CCR7+CD27+CD95- naive CD8+ T cells expressing CXCR3 (TNR3+). The V call is TRBV2, the J call TRBJ2-7; TCRdb outputs TRBD1, but without DNA this stays unchecked. This receptor was obtained from a human donor in good health. Some clones in this sample may be carry-over from other donors' samples. The CDR3 region is CASRGRDSPYEQYF. Full variable domain (remainder filled in from reference TRBV2 and TRBJ2-7): EPEVTQTPSHQVTQMGQEVILRCVPISNHLYFYWYRQILGQKVEFLVSFYNNEISEKSEIFDDQFSVERPDGSNFTLKIRSTKLEDSAMYFCASRGRDSPYEQYFGPGTRLTVT.